The 16 T cell receptor beta chains below come from one sample, sequenced in a study of blood T cells in healthy people across ages. Sample-barcoded 5' priming and a J-beta primer mix drove a second PCR of about 7 to 11 cycles. Each CDR3 protein is one row after TCRdb ran MiXCR on the 5' RACE reads. In the table there are some 640,000 distinct CDR3 sequences, 49% of which are singletons. Source material: blood. The receptor set was obtained from a woman aged 55 to 70 in good health.

V gene TRBV13 combines with J gene TRBJ2-3; 8 bases are a match to TRBD1. Germline assignment: CDR1 PRHDT and CDR2 FYEKMQ (reference sequence). Losses at the gene ends were 5 bases for V and 2 bases for J; bases not matched to a gene: 9. The CDR3 extends over 16 amino acids. This CDR3 is CASSGTDRVFTDTQYF. In nucleotides, the CDR3 is TGTGCCAGCAGCGGGACGGACAGGGTATTCACAGATACGCAGTATTTT.

This sequence joins TRBV9 and TRBJ1-2; 7 bases are shared with TRBD1. The germline CDR1 and CDR2 sequences are SGDLS and YYNGEE. The CDR3 is 13 amino acids. After removal of 4 bases from V and 6 bases from J, the junction contained 6 bases not matched to a gene. This chain's CDR3 is CASSPYRGDGYTF. CDR3 nucleotides: TGTGCCAGCAGCCCTTACAGGGGTGATGGCTACACCTTC.

This clonotype has more than one count but fewer than ten. This chain links TRBV12-3 or TRBV12-4 with TRBJ2-5, with unresolved D. This CDR3 is built from 15 residues. V dropped 1 base and J dropped 2 bases, with 11 bases sitting between them. CDR3 sequence reads: CASSLEVRLQETQYF. The CDR3 region has the DNA TGTGCCAGCAGTTTAGAGGTCAGGTTACAAGAGACCCAGTACTTC.

This clonotype showed up just a few times. The rearrangement uses TRBV12-3 or TRBV12-4 and TRBJ1-1; 7 nucleotides match TRBD1. The V and J ends lost 6 bases and 5 bases, in that order; junction bases with no gene match: 9. The CDR3 is 14 residues long. The CDR3 sequence is CASSLNQGETEAFF. CDR3 bases: TGTGCCAGCAGCTTAAACCAGGGGGAGACTGAAGCTTTCTTT.

The chain links TRBV5-1 to TRBJ1-4, with no clear D. This CDR3 region has 15 residues. Deletions cut 3 bases from V and 4 bases from J, with 13 bases between. The V gene's germline CDR1 is SGHRS and CDR2 YFSETQ. The CDR3 here is CASSSGLGINEKLFF. The CDR3 DNA reads as TGCGCCAGCAGCTCGGGGTTGGGCATTAATGAAAAACTGTTTTTT. The whole variable domain, remainder taken from reference TRBV5-1 and TRBJ1-4, is KAGVTQTPRYLIKTRGQQVTLSCSPISGHRSVSWYQQTPGQGLQFLFEYFSETQRNKGNFPGRFSGRQFSNSRSEMNVSTLELGDSALYLCASSSGLGINEKLFFGSGTQLSVL.

CDR3 in amino acids: CASSQDWRSGANVLTF. The CDR3 region has the DNA TGTGCCAGCAGCCAAGATTGGAGGTCTGGGGCCAACGTCCTGACTTTC. This chain connects TRBV14 to TRBJ2-6, with D possibly TRBD2 on 5 matching bases. The length of the CDR3 is 16 residues. Germline CDR1 is SGHDN and CDR2 is FVKESK. The germline V and J ends were trimmed by 0 bases and 1 base, with 7 bases remaining between them.

The chain is built from TRBV5-1 and TRBJ2-7; no clear D. Trimming stripped 4 bases from V and 4 bases from J, with 15 bases between. In germline, CDR1 is SGHRS, CDR2 YFSETQ. This CDR3 comprises 14 residues. The CDR3 region is CASSPDSAVYEQYF. The CDR3 region has the DNA TGCGCCAGCAGCCCAGACTCAGCAGTGTACGAGCAGTACTTC.

This clonotype was seen a handful of times. The chain carries TRBV11-1 and TRBJ2-5, with D possibly TRBD2 on 6 matching bases. CDR1 and CDR2 from the germline V gene are SGHAT and FQDESV (reference sequence). V lost 5 bases and J lost 2, with 18 bases in between. This CDR3 has 16 amino acids. For the CDR3, the DNA is TGTGCCAGCAGCCGGAGGGCCGGGACGGAACAAGAGACCCAGTACTTC. Its protein is CASSRRAGTEQETQYF.

V is TRBV4-3 and J is TRBJ1-2; TRBD1 is a possible D gene (5 bases). The CDR3 has 15 residues. Deletions cut 1 base from V and 7 bases from J, with 16 bases between. Germline V gives CDR1 LGHNA, CDR2 YSLEER. The CDR3 DNA is TGCGCCAGCAGCCAAGTATATGGGGGTTTAGGTGGCTACACCTTC. Protein: CASSQVYGGLGGYTF.

The chain is built from TRBV7-2 and TRBJ2-1, with 8 bases matching TRBD2. Unmatched junction bases numbered 12, after V lost 5 bases and J lost 3 bases. The CDR3 contains 17 residues. Germline V gives CDR1 SGHTA, CDR2 FQGNSA. This CDR3 reads CASSPRRFSGIYNEQFF. The CDR3 DNA is TGTGCCAGCAGCCCCCGTAGGTTTAGCGGGATCTACAATGAGCAGTTCTTC.

The V and J genes are TRBV30 and TRBJ2-5; 10 bases fit TRBD2. Germline V lookup: CDR1 GTSNPN, CDR2 SVGIG (reference sequence). Trimming removed 8 bases from V and 11 bases from J; junction bases left unmatched: 11. The CDR3 has 12 residues. CDR3 sequence reads: CAGRTSGREQYF. DNA of the CDR3: TGTGCCGGTCGGACTAGCGGCAGAGAGCAGTACTTC.

The V and J genes are TRBV2 and TRBJ1-1, with D possibly matching TRBD1 (5 bases). CDR3 length: 14 amino acids. The V end lost 4 bases, the J end lost 1 base, and 10 bases lay between the germline ends. Per germline, CDR1 SNHLY and CDR2 FYNNEI. The CDR3 region has the DNA TGTGCCAGCAGTGCTTGGACACCGAACACTGAAGCTTTCTTT. This encodes CASSAWTPNTEAFF.

The chain has TRBV28 and TRBJ2-7, with D possibly matching TRBD1 (7 bases). Trimming left V 6 bases short and J 1 base short, with 16 bases between. CDR3 length equals 15 residues. CDR1 is MDHEN, CDR2 SYDVKM, per germline. The CDR3 DNA is TGTGCCAGCAGGGGCGGGACAGCTCTGTCCTACGAGCAGTACTTC. It translates to CASRGGTALSYEQYF.

The chain couples TRBV2 to TRBJ1-5; D unresolved. Trimming left V 6 bases short and J 1 base short, with 13 bases between. From germline, CDR1 is SNHLY and CDR2 FYNNEI. This CDR3 is 15 amino acids long. The CDR3 spells CASSGEMASNQPQHF. The CDR3 DNA reads TGTGCCAGCAGCGGGGAAATGGCGAGCAATCAGCCCCAGCATTTT. Looking up the rest from reference TRBV2 and TRBJ1-5 gives the full variable domain: EPEVTQTPSHQVTQMGQEVILRCVPISNHLYFYWYRQILGQKVEFLVSFYNNEISEKSEIFDDQFSVERPDGSNFTLKIRSTKLEDSAMYFCASSGEMASNQPQHFGDGTRLSIL.

V is TRBV20-1 and J is TRBJ2-1, with D maybe TRBD1 (7 bases). CDR3 length: 14 residues. From germline, CDR1 is DFQATT and CDR2 SNEGSKA (reference sequence). The V end lost 2 bases, the J end lost 8 bases, and 16 bases lay between the germline ends. CDR3 in DNA: TGCAGTGCTAGATCGACAGGGCGCGGGGATGAGCAGTTCTTC. Protein sequence: CSARSTGRGDEQFF.

This chain connects TRBV6-5 to TRBJ2-3, with 7 bases fitting TRBD1. The ends lost 1 base at V and 6 bases at J; junction bases unmatched: 7. The germline V gene encodes CDR1 MNHEY and CDR2 SVGAGI. The CDR3 is 15 amino acids. The CDR3 DNA reads as TGTGCCAGCAGTTACTTTAACCCACAGGGGGATACGCAGTATTTT. Translation gives CASSYFNPQGDTQYF.